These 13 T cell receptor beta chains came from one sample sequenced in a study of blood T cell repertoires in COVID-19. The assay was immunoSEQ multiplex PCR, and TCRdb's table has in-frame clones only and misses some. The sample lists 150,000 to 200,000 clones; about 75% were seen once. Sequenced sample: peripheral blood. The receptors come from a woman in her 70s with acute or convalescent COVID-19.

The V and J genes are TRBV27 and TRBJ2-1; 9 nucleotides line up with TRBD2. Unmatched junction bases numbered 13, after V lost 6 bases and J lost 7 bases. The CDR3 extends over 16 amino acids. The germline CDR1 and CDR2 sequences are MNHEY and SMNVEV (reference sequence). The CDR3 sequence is CASSRRWTSEINEQFF. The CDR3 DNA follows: TGTGCCAGCAGCCGTAGGTGGACTAGCGAGATAAATGAGCAGTTCTTC.

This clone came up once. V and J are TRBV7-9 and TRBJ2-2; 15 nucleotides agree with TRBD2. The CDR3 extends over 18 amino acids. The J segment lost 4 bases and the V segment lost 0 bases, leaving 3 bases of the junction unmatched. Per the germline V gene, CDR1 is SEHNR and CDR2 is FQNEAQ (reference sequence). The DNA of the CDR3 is TGTGCCAGCAGCTTAGCAGGGACTAGCGGGAGGTCCACCGGGGAGCTGTTTTTT. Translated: CASSLAGTSGRSTGELFF.

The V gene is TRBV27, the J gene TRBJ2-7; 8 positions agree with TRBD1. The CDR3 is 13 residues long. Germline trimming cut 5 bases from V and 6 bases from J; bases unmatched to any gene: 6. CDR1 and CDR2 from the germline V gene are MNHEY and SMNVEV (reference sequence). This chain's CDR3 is CASSPAGGLEQYF. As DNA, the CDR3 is TGTGCCAGCAGTCCCGCAGGGGGCCTCGAGCAGTACTTC.

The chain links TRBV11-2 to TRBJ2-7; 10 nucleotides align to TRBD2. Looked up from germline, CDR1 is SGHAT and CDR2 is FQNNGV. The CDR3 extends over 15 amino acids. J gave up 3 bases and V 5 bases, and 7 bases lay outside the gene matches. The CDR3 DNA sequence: TGTGCCAGCAGCCCAGGACTAGCGGAGAGCTACGAGCAGTACTTC. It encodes CASSPGLAESYEQYF.

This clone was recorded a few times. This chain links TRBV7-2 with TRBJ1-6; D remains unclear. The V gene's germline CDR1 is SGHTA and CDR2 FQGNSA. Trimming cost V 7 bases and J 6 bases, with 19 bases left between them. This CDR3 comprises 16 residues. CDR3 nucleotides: TGTGCCAGCACCCGTCACTCACAAGGACTTAATTCACCCCTCCACTTT. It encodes CASTRHSQGLNSPLHF.

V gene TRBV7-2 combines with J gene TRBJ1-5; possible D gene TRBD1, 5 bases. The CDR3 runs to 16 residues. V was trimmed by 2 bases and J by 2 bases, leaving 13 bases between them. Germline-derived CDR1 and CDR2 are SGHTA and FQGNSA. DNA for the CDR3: TGTGCCAGCAGCTTACTGGGGCCTGTGGGCAATCAGCCCCAGCATTTT. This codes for CASSLLGPVGNQPQHF.

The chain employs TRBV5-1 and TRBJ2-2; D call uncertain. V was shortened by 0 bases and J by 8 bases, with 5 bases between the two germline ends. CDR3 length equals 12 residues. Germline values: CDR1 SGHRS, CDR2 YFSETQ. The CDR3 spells CASSLVRGELFF. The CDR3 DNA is TGCGCCAGCAGCTTGGTTCGTGGGGAGCTGTTTTTT.

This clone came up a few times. The CDR3 here is CASREEIAGELFF. The CDR3 nucleotides read TGTGCCAGCAGGGAGGAGATCGCCGGGGAGCTGTTTTTT. V usage is TRBV2 and J usage is TRBJ2-2; the D gene is possibly TRBD2 (5 bases). Trimming pared 6 bases from V and 6 bases from J, leaving 11 bases between. Germline CDR1 and CDR2: SNHLY and FYNNEI. This CDR3 is built from 13 residues.

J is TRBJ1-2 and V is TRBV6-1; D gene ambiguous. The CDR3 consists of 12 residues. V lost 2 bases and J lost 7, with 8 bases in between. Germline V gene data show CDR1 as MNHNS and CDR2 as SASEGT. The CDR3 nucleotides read TGTGCCAGCAGTGAATCGGGGTTTGGCTACACCTTC. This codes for CASSESGFGYTF.

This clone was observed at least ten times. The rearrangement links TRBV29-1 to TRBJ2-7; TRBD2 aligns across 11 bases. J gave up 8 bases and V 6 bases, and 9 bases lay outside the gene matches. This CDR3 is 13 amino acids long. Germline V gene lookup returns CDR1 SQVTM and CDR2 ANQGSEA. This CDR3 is CSVVTSGVGQQYF. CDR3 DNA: TGCAGCGTAGTGACTAGCGGGGTCGGTCAGCAGTACTTC.

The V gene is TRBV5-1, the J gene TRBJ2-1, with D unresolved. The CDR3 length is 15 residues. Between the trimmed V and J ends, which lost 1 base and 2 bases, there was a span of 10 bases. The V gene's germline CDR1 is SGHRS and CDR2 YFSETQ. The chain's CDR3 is CASSLLGQTYNEQFF. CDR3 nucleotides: TGCGCCAGCAGCTTGCTTGGGCAGACCTACAATGAGCAGTTCTTC.

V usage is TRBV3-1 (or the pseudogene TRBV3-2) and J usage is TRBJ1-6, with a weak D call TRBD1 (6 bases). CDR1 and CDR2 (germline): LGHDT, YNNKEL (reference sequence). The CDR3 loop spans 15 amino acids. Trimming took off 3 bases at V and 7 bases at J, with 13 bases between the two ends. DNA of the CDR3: TGTGCCAGCAGCCATGGGGGCGCGTCGAATTCACCCCTCCACTTT. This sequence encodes CASSHGGASNSPLHF.

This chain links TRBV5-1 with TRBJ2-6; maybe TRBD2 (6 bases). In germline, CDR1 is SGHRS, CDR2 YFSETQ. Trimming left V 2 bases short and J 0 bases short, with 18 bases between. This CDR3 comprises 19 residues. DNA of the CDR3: TGCGCCAGCAGCTTCCTCGGACCCAACGGGGGCTCTGGGGCCAACGTCCTGACTTTC. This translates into CASSFLGPNGGSGANVLTF.